Following are 28 T cell receptor beta chains from one sample sequenced in a study of T cells in Graves' hyperthyroidism and ophthalmopathy. RNA transcripts gave rise to amplified TCR beta CDR3 regions. The HTBI set primed first-round TCR CDR3 RT-PCR. TCRdb itself ran the multiplex PCR reads through MiXCR, one entry per CDR3 protein. The sample gives 600,000 to 700,000 distinct CDR3 sequences, approximately 15% of which show up once; about 4% is in the top ten. The sample comprised blood. The receptors here all came from a woman aged 35 to 49 with Graves' ophthalmopathy.

The V call is TRBV12-3 or TRBV12-4, the J call TRBJ2-7; D may be TRBD2 (6 bases). This CDR3 is 12 amino acids long. The V and J ends lost 2 bases and 5 bases respectively, with 7 bases between them. This chain's CDR3 is CASSLWEDEQYF. CDR3 nucleotide sequence: TGTGCCAGCAGTTTATGGGAGGACGAGCAGTACTTC.

The count of this clonotype is one. A read error may be the cause here, since a much bigger clone is one base away. The J gene is TRBJ2-5, the V gene TRBV20-1; D gene ambiguous. CDR1 is DFQATT and CDR2 is SNEGSKA in the germline V gene (reference sequence). The CDR3 covers 12 residues. The V and J ends lost 0 bases and 4 bases respectively, with 6 bases between them. Written as DNA, the CDR3 is TGCAGTGCTAGAGATATGGCAGAGACCCAGTACTTC. Residues: CSARDMAETQYF.

This chain uses TRBV12-3 or TRBV12-4 with TRBJ2-7, with D hard to call. The CDR3 sequence is 14 residues long. Deletions cut 2 bases from V and 2 bases from J, with 10 bases between. As DNA, the CDR3 is TGTGCCAGCAGTTTAATGAGTACCACCTACGAGCAGTACTTC. It is translated as CASSLMSTTYEQYF.

This clonotype was found a few times. The chain joins TRBV11-2 to TRBJ2-7; D not resolved. Germline V gives CDR1 SGHAT, CDR2 FQNNGV. The CDR3 runs to 13 residues. The V end was cut by 3 bases, the J end by 3 bases, with 9 bases between. CDR3 sequence: CASSLARIYEQYF. The DNA for the CDR3 is TGTGCCAGCAGCTTGGCTAGAATCTACGAGCAGTACTTC.

This clonotype was recorded many times. V usage is TRBV11-3 and J usage is TRBJ2-7; the match to TRBD1 covers 7 bases. The CDR3 is 13 amino acids. After removal of 8 bases from V and 3 bases from J, the junction contained 7 bases not matched to a gene. Germline CDR1 and CDR2: SGHNT and YENEEA. CDR3 nucleotide sequence: TGTGCCAGCGGGGGACAGAGCCTCTACGAGCAGTACTTC. Translating it yields CASGGQSLYEQYF.

This clonotype turned up a few times. The chain has TRBV9 and TRBJ2-2, with 10 bases aligning to TRBD2. Germline lookup yields CDR1 SGDLS and CDR2 YYNGEE. V shed 0 bases and J 1 base; nucleotides not matched to a gene: 3. The CDR3 is 17 residues long. This chain's CDR3 is CASSVVAGGVNTGELFF. In DNA form, the CDR3 reads TGTGCCAGCAGCGTAGTAGCGGGAGGTGTGAACACCGGGGAGCTGTTTTTT.

This clonotype was seen only a few times. The chain has TRBV9 and TRBJ1-2; D is unclear. The CDR3 spans 16 residues. The germline CDR1 and CDR2 sequences are SGDLS and YYNGEE. Trimming stripped 1 base from V and 4 bases from J, with 17 bases between. CDR3 residues: CASSVYAGKGFYGYTF. In DNA form, the CDR3 reads TGTGCCAGCAGCGTATATGCGGGCAAGGGATTCTATGGCTACACCTTC.

This clonotype has ten or more counts. The chain links TRBV6-2 or TRBV6-3 to TRBJ1-5; D is unclear. Germline values: CDR1 MNHEY, CDR2 SVGEGT. The CDR3 contains 13 residues. The V gene lost 9 bases and the J gene lost 2 bases, with 11 bases spanning the gap. In nucleotides, the CDR3 is TGTGCCAGTCGCCGGGGAGGCAATCAGCCCCAGCATTTT. The encoded protein is CASRRGGNQPQHF.

The chain carries TRBV10-3 and TRBJ2-7; D might be TRBD1 or TRBD2, each matching 5 bases. CDR3 length: 12 amino acids. CDR1 is ENHRY and CDR2 is SYGVKD in the germline V gene. V lost 6 bases and J lost 4, with 10 bases in between. As DNA, the CDR3 is TGTGCCATCAGCGGGAACAGGTACGAGCAGTACTTC. Amino acid sequence: CAISGNRYEQYF.

The chain uses TRBV2 and TRBJ2-2; D is perhaps TRBD1 (5 bases). The germline gives CDR1 SNHLY, CDR2 FYNNEI. V was pared by 6 bases and J by 6 bases, with 11 bases between. The CDR3 length is 13 residues. This CDR3 reads CASREQVSGELFF. The DNA for the CDR3 is TGTGCCAGCAGGGAACAGGTTTCCGGGGAGCTGTTTTTT.

This clonotype was detected many times. The chain joins TRBV19 to TRBJ2-2; 11 bases map to TRBD2. V trimming: 3 bases; J trimming: 6 bases; junction bases outside the gene matches: 6. The CDR3 runs to 16 residues. From germline, CDR1 is LNHDA and CDR2 SQIVND (reference sequence). For the CDR3, the DNA is TGTGCCAGTAGTATTGGGCTAGCGGGAGGTTCCGGGGAGCTGTTTTTT. This sequence encodes CASSIGLAGGSGELFF.

Ten or more counts support this clonotype. The chain joins TRBV6-2 or TRBV6-3 to TRBJ2-7, with 8 bases fitting TRBD2. Trimming took 0 bases from V and 7 from J; bases not matched to a gene: 5. Per the germline V gene, CDR1 is MNHEY and CDR2 is SVGEGT. This CDR3 has 14 amino acids. This chain's CDR3 is CASSYSGRAREQYF. CDR3 nucleotides: TGTGCCAGCAGTTACTCCGGGAGGGCCCGGGAGCAGTACTTC.

This clonotype was picked up many times. The CDR3 nucleotides are TGTGCCAGCAGCCGGAGAGGGAACACCGGGGAGCTGTTTTTT. This codes for CASSRRGNTGELFF. The rearrangement links TRBV11-2 to TRBJ2-2; D gene ambiguous. V lost 5 bases, J lost 1 base, and 8 bases lay in between. Germline V lookup: CDR1 SGHAT, CDR2 FQNNGV. The CDR3 spans 14 residues.

Many counts were recorded for this clonotype. Likely a read error: the CDR3 ends without its conserved phenylalanine or tryptophan. The DNA is omitted, as the CDR3 cannot be located on it reliably, and the CDR3 follows TCRdb's listing. V usage is TRBV12-3 or TRBV12-4 and J usage is TRBJ2-7. The CDR3 adds up to 8 amino acids, both ends counted. The CDR3 here is CASSFWRS.

This clonotype was seen repeatedly, ten times or more. The chain combines TRBV6-1 with TRBJ2-7; TRBD2 aligns across 7 bases. The length of the CDR3 is 13 residues. Germline V gene data show CDR1 as MNHNS and CDR2 as SASEGT. V was clipped by 3 bases and J by 3 bases; unmatched bases: 2. Here the CDR3 DNA reads TGTGCCAGCAGTGATGGGACTAACTACGAGCAGTACTTC. Its translation: CASSDGTNYEQYF.

This clonotype was seen at least ten times. This chain uses TRBV7-3 with TRBJ2-2; D gene uncertain. The germline V gene encodes CDR1 SGHTA and CDR2 FQGTGA. CDR3 size: 12 residues. Trimming took 2 bases from V and 6 from J, leaving 4 bases between them. The CDR3 reads CASSLAPGELFF. The DNA of the CDR3 is TGTGCCAGCAGCTTAGCGCCCGGGGAGCTGTTTTTT.

Note on this clonotype: A much more abundant neighbour one base away suggests this may be a read error. V is TRBV24-1 and J is TRBJ2-5; 7 positions agree with TRBD2. This CDR3 region has 14 residues. Germline V gives CDR1 KGHDR, CDR2 SFDVKD. Unmatched junction bases numbered 11, after V lost 9 bases and J lost 5 bases. The CDR3 loop reads CATAVGGPGETQYF. CDR3 nucleotides: TGTGCCACCGCAGTGGGAGGGCCTGGGGAGACCCAGTACTTC.

This clonotype was seen ten or more times. V and J are TRBV19 and TRBJ1-5, with D unclear. The CDR3 runs 16 residues. The V and J ends lost 5 bases and 0 bases respectively, with 14 bases between them. In germline, CDR1 is LNHDA, CDR2 SQIVND (reference sequence). CDR3 bases: TGTGCCAGTAGTCCGCCTCCGGGAGATAGCAATCAGCCCCAGCATTTT. Protein sequence: CASSPPPGDSNQPQHF.

The chain has TRBV7-2 and TRBJ2-2; D uncertain. Germline V gene lookup returns CDR1 SGHTA and CDR2 FQGNSA. The CDR3 covers 15 residues. Trimming stripped 8 bases from V and 1 base from J, with 14 bases between. This CDR3 reads CASSPRLENTGELFF. In DNA, the CDR3 is TGTGCCAGCTCACCAAGGCTCGAGAACACCGGGGAGCTGTTTTTT.

The sample holds many counts of this clonotype. V gene TRBV11-2 combines with J gene TRBJ1-1, with TRBD1 as a possible D gene (5 bases). Trimming took 2 bases from V and 4 from J, leaving 11 bases between them. The CDR3 runs 14 residues. Per germline, CDR1 SGHAT and CDR2 FQNNGV. The CDR3 nucleotides read TGTGCCAGCAGCTTACGGGGGATGGGCACTGAAGCTTTCTTT. It codes for CASSLRGMGTEAFF. Filled out from reference TRBV11-2 and TRBJ1-1, the complete variable domain reads EAGVAQSPRYKIIEKRQSVAFWCNPISGHATLYWYQQILGQGPKLLIQFQNNGVVDDSQLPKDRFSAERLKGVDSTLKIQPAKLEDSAVYLCASSLRGMGTEAFFGQGTRLTVV.

This clonotype was recorded at least ten times. A clone one base away is much larger, so this may be a read error. The chain is built from TRBV29-1 and TRBJ2-7; 9 nucleotides line up with TRBD1. The V gene's germline CDR1 is SQVTM and CDR2 ANQGSEA. V lost 2 bases, J lost 7 bases, and 6 bases stayed unmatched. The length of the CDR3 is 13 residues. The DNA of the CDR3 is TGCAGCGTTGAAACCGGGACAGGGCCTGAGCAGTACTTC. Protein product: CSVETGTGPEQYF.

The sample holds many counts of this clonotype. This sequence joins TRBV20-1 and TRBJ2-7; 8 bases map to TRBD1. J was trimmed by 3 bases and V by 3 bases; bases with no gene match: 10. CDR3 length: 15 residues. Germline CDR1 and CDR2: DFQATT and SNEGSKA (reference sequence). Here the CDR3 DNA reads TGCAGTGCTAGGCTCAGGGGGCGCCGTGACTACGAGCAGTACTTC. This codes for CSARLRGRRDYEQYF.

This clonotype was observed at least ten times. The chain couples TRBV27 to TRBJ2-7; D call uncertain. Trimming stripped 0 bases from V and 3 bases from J, with 6 bases between. CDR1 and CDR2 (germline): MNHEY, SMNVEV (reference sequence). The CDR3 spans 13 residues. This CDR3 is CASSLSPDYEQYF. In DNA form, the CDR3 reads TGTGCCAGCAGTTTATCCCCCGACTACGAGCAGTACTTC.

Ten or more counts support this clonotype. This chain links TRBV28 with TRBJ2-7; D might be TRBD2 (5 bases). Between the trimmed V and J ends, which lost 3 bases and 0 bases, there was a span of 9 bases. The CDR3 runs to 14 residues. Looked up from germline, CDR1 is MDHEN and CDR2 is SYDVKM. CDR3 coding DNA: TGTGCCAGCAGTTTGGCGGGTGACTCCTACGAGCAGTACTTC. Encoded protein: CASSLAGDSYEQYF.

This clonotype was found many times. The DNA for the CDR3 is TGTGCCAGCAGTGAGAGTAACCAGGGACGATACGAGCAGTACTTC. It specifies CASSESNQGRYEQYF. The J gene is TRBJ2-7, the V gene TRBV6-1; D is possibly TRBD1 or TRBD2 (5 bases each). The germline V gene encodes CDR1 MNHNS and CDR2 SASEGT. The CDR3 is made up of 15 amino acids. The V end lost 3 bases, the J end lost 4 bases, and 16 bases lay between the germline ends.

The chain combines TRBV12-3 or TRBV12-4 with TRBJ2-2; a weak D match, TRBD1 (5 bases). The CDR3 totals 16 residues. Trimming removed 3 bases from V and 5 bases from J, with 16 bases in between. CDR3 sequence: CASSFWQGRTTGELFF. The DNA for the CDR3 is TGTGCCAGCAGTTTTTGGCAGGGCCGAACGACCGGGGAGCTGTTTTTT.

Ten or more counts support this clonotype. The chain joins TRBV28 to TRBJ2-7, with a possible D match to TRBD1 (6 bases). There are 16 residues in the CDR3. Germline V CDR1 and CDR2: MDHEN, SYDVKM. Between the trimmed V and J ends, which lost 3 bases and 2 bases, there was a span of 17 bases. The CDR3 nucleotides read TGTGCCAGCAGTTTGGTTCTGGGGCAGGGGACCTACGAGCAGTACTTC. This translates into CASSLVLGQGTYEQYF.

This clonotype was counted a few times. CDR3 sequence (DNA): TGCGCCAGCAGCCAATCAGGACAGGGGTATCACGAGCAGTACTTC. As protein: CASSQSGQGYHEQYF. V and J are TRBV4-3 and TRBJ2-7; 9 nucleotides align to TRBD1. The ends lost 2 bases at V and 5 bases at J; junction bases unmatched: 7. The CDR3 totals 15 residues. Germline CDR1 and CDR2: LGHNA and YSLEER.